What follows are 29 T cell receptor beta chains derived from one specimen sequenced in a study of technical replicates of blood from a few donors. Clones were read by immunoSEQ multiplex PCR, and TCRdb kept only the in-frame ones, dropping some. Of about 83,000 clones listed, more than 85% are singletons. Material: T cells isolated from PBMCs. The source of these receptors is a human donor in good health.

V gene TRBV19 combines with J gene TRBJ2-7; D remains ambiguous. The V gene lost 4 bases and the J gene lost 3 bases, with 4 bases spanning the gap. Germline CDR1 is LNHDA and CDR2 is SQIVND (reference sequence). The CDR3 spans 11 residues. The CDR3 loop is CASSTHYEQYF. DNA for the CDR3: TGTGCCAGTAGTACCCACTACGAGCAGTACTTC.

J is TRBJ1-1 and V is TRBV9, with D tentatively TRBD1 (6 bases). Germline assignment: CDR1 SGDLS and CDR2 YYNGEE. Trimming removed 6 bases from V and 0 bases from J, with 15 bases in between. The CDR3 runs 15 residues. The CDR3 nucleotides read TGTGCCAGCACCCCAGGGGAACATGTGAACACTGAAGCTTTCTTT. It codes for CASTPGEHVNTEAFF.

A note on this clone: A read error is likely, as this CDR3 ends without the conserved phenylalanine or tryptophan. The limits of the CDR3 on the DNA are not certain, so only TCRdb's listed CDR3 is given. This CDR3 is CARRTSGRAL. This chain uses TRBV6-9 with TRBJ2-3; the DNA was not used to check the table's D call, TRBD2. The CDR3 extends over 10 residues, inclusive of both ends. Looked up from germline, CDR1 is MNHGY and CDR2 is SVAAGI.

The CDR3 here is CASSLNSNTGELFF. DNA for the CDR3: TGCGCCAGCAGCTTGAACTCTAACACCGGGGAGCTGTTTTTT. The genes are TRBV5-1 and TRBJ2-2; D is unclear. Trimming removed 1 base at V and 2 bases at J, with 6 bases between. Per germline, CDR1 SGHRS and CDR2 YFSETQ. The CDR3 runs to 14 residues.

The rearrangement uses TRBV6-1 and TRBJ2-1; 8 nucleotides align to TRBD1. The trim removed 7 bases at V and 10 bases at J, leaving 9 bases unmatched. The germline V gene encodes CDR1 MNHNS and CDR2 SASEGT. The length of the CDR3 is 13 residues. The CDR3 reads CASIGRGLWEQFF. CDR3 bases: TGTGCCAGCATAGGCAGGGGGCTTTGGGAGCAGTTCTTC.

The genes are TRBV6-5 and TRBJ1-1, with 7 bases fitting TRBD1. CDR1 and CDR2 (germline): MNHEY, SVGAGI. This CDR3 region has 12 residues. The trim removed 5 bases at V and 11 bases at J, leaving 8 bases unmatched. As DNA, the CDR3 is TGTGCCAGCAGTCAGGCGACAGGGATGGCTTTCTTT. This translates into CASSQATGMAFF.

This sequence joins TRBV4-1 and TRBJ2-7, with 8 bases aligning to TRBD2. J lost 0 bases, V lost 3 bases, and 4 bases had no gene match. The CDR3 spans 15 residues. The germline CDR1 and CDR2 sequences are MGHRA and YSYEKL. CDR3 loop: CASSHRLASSYEQYF. The CDR3 DNA reads as TGCGCCAGCAGCCACAGACTAGCGAGCTCCTACGAGCAGTACTTC.

The rearrangement joins TRBV11-2 to TRBJ2-7; D is undetermined. This CDR3 spans 12 amino acids. Germline-derived CDR1 and CDR2 are SGHAT and FQNNGV. V was shortened by 5 bases and J by 0 bases, with 5 bases between the two germline ends. As DNA, the CDR3 is TGTGCCAGCAGCCCCAGCTCCTACGAGCAGTACTTC. Translating gives CASSPSSYEQYF.

This chain joins TRBV9 and TRBJ2-4; D possibly corresponds to TRBD2 (5 bases). Trimming stripped 3 bases from V and 0 bases from J, with 7 bases between. Germline assignment: CDR1 SGDLS and CDR2 YYNGEE. This CDR3 spans 14 amino acids. CDR3 sequence reads: CASSAEGAKNIQYF. CDR3 nucleotides: TGTGCCAGCAGCGCTGAGGGAGCCAAAAACATTCAGTACTTC.

The chain links TRBV6-4 to TRBJ2-6; D is unclear. Germline-derived CDR1 and CDR2 are MRHNA and SNTAGT. The V end lost 10 bases, the J end lost 3 bases, and 13 bases lay between the germline ends. The CDR3 is made up of 14 amino acids. CDR3 DNA: TGTGCCATGCCCCTAGACGGTGGGGCCAACGTCCTGACTTTC. It yields the protein CAMPLDGGANVLTF.

This rearrangement joins TRBV11-1 to TRBJ1-1, with 10 bases that match TRBD1. CDR3 length equals 15 residues. The V and J ends lost 5 bases and 5 bases, in that order; junction bases with no gene match: 8. Germline V CDR1 and CDR2: SGHAT, FQDESV (reference sequence). CDR3 loop: CASSPPGQGKTEAFF. The CDR3 DNA reads as TGTGCCAGCAGCCCGCCGGGACAGGGGAAAACTGAAGCTTTCTTT.

The CDR3 region is CASSPGLASYEQYF. The CDR3 bases are TGTGCCAGCAGTCCAGGACTAGCTTCCTACGAGCAGTACTTC. The J gene is TRBJ2-7, the V gene TRBV27; 8 bases map to TRBD2. This CDR3 comprises 14 residues. Trimming removed 5 bases from V and 1 base from J; junction bases left unmatched: 4. Germline V gene lookup returns CDR1 MNHEY and CDR2 SMNVEV (reference sequence).

V gene TRBV19 combines with J gene TRBJ2-7; TRBD1 matches 7 bases. There are 13 residues in the CDR3. Germline V gene data show CDR1 as LNHDA and CDR2 as SQIVND (reference sequence). V shed 6 bases and J 6 bases; nucleotides not matched to a gene: 8. For the CDR3, the DNA is TGTGCCAGTAGGAGGACAGGCGCTGGCGAGCAGTACTTC. Protein product: CASRRTGAGEQYF.

The CDR3 DNA sequence: TGTGCCAGCAGCTTAGCCGGGACAGGGGGAGGTGAAAAACTGTTTTTT. This encodes CASSLAGTGGGEKLFF. This rearrangement joins TRBV7-6 to TRBJ1-4; 11 nucleotides line up with TRBD1. Germline lookup yields CDR1 SGHVS and CDR2 FNYEAQ. The J segment lost 7 bases and the V segment lost 0 bases, leaving 4 bases of the junction unmatched. The CDR3 is 16 residues long.

The chain combines TRBV5-4 with TRBJ2-7, with D perhaps matching TRBD1 (5 bases). The V end lost 4 bases, the J end lost 7 bases, and 18 bases lay between the germline ends. From germline, CDR1 is SGHNT and CDR2 YYREEE (reference sequence). The CDR3 has 14 amino acids. CDR3 coding DNA: TGTGCCAGCAGCCCTGGCTTTGGGGCACGGGAGCAGTACTTC. Translation: CASSPGFGAREQYF.

This chain links TRBV18 with TRBJ1-2; D call uncertain. V was trimmed by 2 bases and J by 4 bases, leaving 8 bases between them. Germline CDR1 reads KGHSH; CDR2 reads LQKENI. The CDR3 has 13 residues. CDR3: CASSPGERYGYTF. CDR3 sequence (DNA): TGTGCCAGCTCACCAGGGGAGCGCTATGGCTACACCTTC.

This clone was found once. The V and J genes are TRBV2 and TRBJ2-3; 12 nucleotides match TRBD2. The CDR3 loop spans 13 amino acids. V gave up 7 bases and J gave up 6 bases; unmatched junction bases: 2. CDR1 SNHLY and CDR2 FYNNEI come from the germline V gene. The CDR3 DNA follows: TGTGCCAGCAACCTAGCGGGAGGGGATACGCAGTATTTT. Protein product: CASNLAGGDTQYF.

This clone was detected once. The J gene is TRBJ2-1, the V gene TRBV9; 10 bases agree with TRBD2. Germline loops: CDR1 SGDLS, CDR2 YYNGEE. V shed 4 bases and J 5 bases; nucleotides not matched to a gene: 6. The CDR3 loop spans 15 amino acids. The CDR3 is CASSPGLAANNEQFF. DNA of the CDR3: TGTGCCAGCAGCCCCGGACTAGCGGCTAACAATGAGCAGTTCTTC.

This clone appeared a single time. Other DNA sequences in the sample encode the same CDR3. This chain connects TRBV6-5 to TRBJ2-1, with 7 bases fitting TRBD1. This CDR3 is 12 amino acids long. Trimming removed 4 bases from V and 7 bases from J; junction bases left unmatched: 1. Germline CDR1 and CDR2: MNHEY and SVGAGI. The CDR3 DNA sequence: TGTGCCAGCAGTTTACAGGGGAATGAGCAGTTCTTC. This codes for CASSLQGNEQFF.

The chain joins TRBV19 to TRBJ2-1; 7 bases align to TRBD2. With 6 bases clipped from V and 10 bases from J, the junction kept 12 bases outside the gene matches. Germline loops: CDR1 LNHDA, CDR2 SQIVND (reference sequence). This CDR3 contains 14 residues. The CDR3 is CASRSGDVPSEQFF. CDR3 nucleotides: TGTGCCAGTAGGAGCGGGGACGTTCCTAGCGAGCAGTTCTTC.

The rearrangement joins TRBV11-3 to TRBJ1-2, with unresolved D. Looked up from germline, CDR1 is SGHNT and CDR2 is YENEEA. Trimming left V 4 bases short and J 3 bases short, with 6 bases between. The CDR3 consists of 12 residues. The CDR3 bases are TGTGCCAGCAGCTCAACATACTATGGCTACACCTTC. It specifies CASSSTYYGYTF.

The chain combines TRBV4-1 with TRBJ2-1; TRBD2 matches at 10 bases. This CDR3 region has 17 residues. The V gene end was trimmed by 1 base and the J gene end by 3 bases; junction bases not matched to a gene: 6. The V gene's germline CDR1 is MGHRA and CDR2 YSYEKL. CDR3 nucleotides: TGCGCCAGCAGCCAAGGTCCTAGCGGGAGCTTCTACAATGAGCAGTTCTTC. Amino acids: CASSQGPSGSFYNEQFF.

J is TRBJ2-7 and V is TRBV5-4, with TRBD2 as a possible D gene (5 bases). This CDR3 is 13 amino acids long. Trimming removed 7 bases from V and 0 bases from J, with 11 bases in between. Germline assignment: CDR1 SGHNT and CDR2 YYREEE (reference sequence). The CDR3 region has the DNA TGTGCCAGCTCGGGAATTGGCTCCTACGAGCAGTACTTC. This sequence encodes CASSGIGSYEQYF.

J is TRBJ2-2 and V is TRBV10-3, with TRBD2 identical over 7 bases. CDR3 length equals 13 residues. The V and J ends lost 8 bases and 4 bases, in that order; junction bases with no gene match: 4. Germline V gives CDR1 ENHRY, CDR2 SYGVKD. The CDR3 spells CAIREDLTGELFF. The CDR3 DNA reads as TGTGCCATCCGGGAGGATCTCACCGGGGAGCTGTTTTTT.

This clone is termed medium-sized. This same CDR3 is encoded by further DNA sequences in the sample. The chain employs TRBV6-5 and TRBJ2-4, with TRBD1 matching 8 bases. The CDR3 is made up of 13 amino acids. The germline V gene encodes CDR1 MNHEY and CDR2 SVGAGI. V gave up 2 bases and J gave up 6 bases; unmatched junction bases: 0. The CDR3 DNA sequence: TGTGCCAGCAGTTACGACAGGGGAAACATTCAGTACTTC. Translated: CASSYDRGNIQYF.

The chain combines TRBV7-2 with TRBJ2-7, with a tentative D call TRBD2 (5 bases). Germline values: CDR1 SGHTA, CDR2 FQGNSA. The length of the CDR3 is 15 residues. The germline V and J ends were trimmed by 8 bases and 4 bases, with 21 bases remaining between them. The CDR3 DNA is TGTGCCAGCTCCGTCGGCATAAGGGAGTTATACGAGCAGTACTTC. It specifies CASSVGIRELYEQYF.

The gene calls are TRBV27 and TRBJ1-3, with 7 bases that match TRBD1. This CDR3 comprises 16 residues. V lost 5 bases, J lost 0 bases, and 7 bases stayed unmatched. Per the germline V gene, CDR1 is MNHEY and CDR2 is SMNVEV (reference sequence). The CDR3 protein is CASSPWTGGSGNTIYF. CDR3 DNA sequence: TGTGCCAGCAGTCCCTGGACAGGCGGCTCTGGAAACACCATATATTTT.

The chain is built from TRBV4-1 and TRBJ2-5; D may be TRBD2 (6 bases). CDR3 length equals 16 residues. Trimming removed 0 bases at V and 5 bases at J, with 16 bases between. Germline values: CDR1 MGHRA, CDR2 YSYEKL. The CDR3 protein is CASSQEWRGSAETQYF. The CDR3 DNA is TGCGCCAGCAGCCAAGAGTGGAGGGGATCCGCGGAGACCCAGTACTTC.

The V and J genes are TRBV7-9 and TRBJ2-1; tentatively, D is TRBD2 (6 bases). Deletions cut 7 bases from V and 0 bases from J, with 13 bases between. Germline-derived CDR1 and CDR2 are SEHNR and FQNEAQ (reference sequence). The CDR3 runs to 15 residues. The CDR3 DNA reads TGTGCCAGCAATCACGGGAGCACCTCCTACAATGAGCAGTTCTTC. This codes for CASNHGSTSYNEQFF. The full variable domain, completed using reference TRBV7-9 and TRBJ2-1, is DTGVSQNPRHKITKRGQNVTFRCDPISEHNRLYWYRQTLGQGPEFLTYFQNEAQLEKSRLLSDRFSAERPKGSFSTLEIQRTEQGDSAMYLCASNHGSTSYNEQFFGPGTRLTVL.